Listed below are T cell receptor beta chains from one sample, sequenced in a study of blood T cell repertoires in COVID-19. Measured with immunoSEQ multiplex PCR; TCRdb has only the in-frame clones, and not every one. The table includes roughly 200,000 clones, approximately 83% detected once. Material: PBMCs or T cells enriched from blood (not recorded which). The receptors stem from a woman aged 45-59 years who had been exposed to COVID-19. CDR3s include the opening cysteine and the closing phenylalanine or tryptophan. A D gene is named only where the DNA matches it firmly. Size values are once, few and many counts, or a class for expanded clones, and some rows have none.

TRBD1,-,TRBJ1-2,TRBV5-4,TGTGCCAGCAGCTTCGTGGACAGGGGCTCCGGCTACACCTTC,CASSFVDRGSGYTF
TRBD1,-,TRBJ1-3,TRBV27,TGTGCCAGCTCCCCTTTTTGGGCCCAGGGGGTGAGAAACACCATATATTTT,CASSPFWAQGVRNTIYF
-,-,TRBJ1-5,TRBV6-2/TRBV6-3,TGTGCCAGCAGTTACGGGGAGGGGGGCAATCAGCCCCAGCATTTT,CASSYGEGGNQPQHF
TRBD1,-,TRBJ1-2,TRBV27,TGTGCCAGTCGAGCCGGGACAGCCTATGGCTACACCTTC,CASRAGTAYGYTF
-,-,TRBJ1-3,TRBV12-3/TRBV12-4,TGTGGGACTCGACCGAATAGTGGAAACACCATATATTTT,CGTRPNSGNTIYF
TRBD2,once,TRBJ2-2,TRBV5-5,TGTGCTAGCAGCTTGGTACCGGGACTAGACACCGGGGAGCTGTTTTTT,CASSLVPGLDTGELFF
TRBD1,-,TRBJ1-1,TRBV5-6,TGTGCCAGCAGCTTTCTGACAGGGGGCACTGAAGCTTTCTTT,CASSFLTGGTEAFF
-,-,TRBJ2-7,TRBV5-4,TGTGCCAGCAGCTCTCGTCCCGGCTACGAGCAGTACTTC,CASSSRPGYEQYF
TRBD1,-,TRBJ1-2,TRBV5-4,TGTGCCAGCAGCTTGAGGGGGCGGAATGGCTACACCTTC,CASSLRGRNGYTF
-,few,TRBJ1-1,TRBV9,TGTGCCAGCAGCGTAGACCAGGGCACTGAAGCTTTCTTT,CASSVDQGTEAFF
-,-,TRBJ1-2,TRBV19,TGTGCCAGTAGCATCGGTTATGGCTACACCTTC,CASSIGYGYTF
-,-,TRBJ2-1,TRBV5-8,TGTGCCAGCAGCCTGGAAGTTAGCTCCTACAATGAGCAGTTCTTC,CASSLEVSSYNEQFF
-,-,TRBJ2-2,TRBV18,TGTGCCAGCTCACCAATCGGTGTCCAGGGGAACACCGGGGAGCTGTTTTTT,CASSPIGVQGNTGELFF
-,-,TRBJ2-6,TRBV19,TGTGCCAGTAGTTTAACTAGTTTCTCTGGGGCCAACGTCCTGACTTTC,CASSLTSFSGANVLTF
-,-,TRBJ1-1,TRBV11-3,TGTGCCAGCAGCTTACAGGGTAACACTGAAGCTTTCTTT,CASSLQGNTEAFF
-,-,TRBJ1-1,TRBV6-4,TGTGCCAGCAGTGACGGGGCAACGGCTTTCTTT,CASSDGATAFF
-,-,TRBJ1-2,TRBV2,TGTGCCAGCATGGAGGGCCTAGCCTGCACCTTC,CASMEGLACTF
-,-,TRBJ1-6,TRBV3-1/TRBV3-2,TGTGCCAGCAGCCTTATCCAGATGAATTCACCCCTCCACTTT,CASSLIQMNSPLHF
TRBD2,-,TRBJ2-4,TRBV7-9,TGTGCCAGCGTCGGGCGGGAGAACGTTCAGTACTTC,CASVGRENVQYF
-,-,TRBJ2-1,TRBV2,TGTGCCAGCAGTTTCCAGGCCGGTGAGCAGTTCTTC,CASSFQAGEQFF
-,-,TRBJ2-1,TRBV14,TGTGCCAGCAGCCACCGGGGAGCCTACAATGAGCAGTTCTTC,CASSHRGAYNEQFF
TRBD1,-,TRBJ1-1,TRBV11-2,TGTGCCAGCAGCGCCTCTCGAGACAGGGGAGTCCAAGCTTTCTTT,CASSASRDRGVQAFF
TRBD2,-,TRBJ2-7,TRBV19,TGTGCCAGTAGTACCTCCAGGGAGGGGTACGAGCAGTACTTC,CASSTSREGYEQYF
TRBD1,-,TRBJ1-1,TRBV9,TGTGCCAGCAGCGTAGGACAGGGGGCCACTGAAGCTTTCTTT,CASSVGQGATEAFF
-,-,TRBJ1-1,TRBV18,TGTGCCAGCTCACCAATGGTTAGTGAAGCTTTCTTT,CASSPMVSEAFF
-,-,TRBJ1-6,TRBV5-4,TGTGCCAGCAGCTTGGAGTGGGGGGGCCCCGGAGGTCCCTATAATTCACCCCTCCACTTT,CASSLEWGGPGGPYNSPLHF
TRBD1,-,TRBJ2-1,TRBV5-1,TGCGCCAGCAGCCGACAGGGGGCATCTGGGGATGAGCAGTTCTTC,CASSRQGASGDEQFF
-,-,TRBJ1-4,TRBV19,TGTGCCAGTAGTACCTCCCCTTACGGGATTAATGAAAAACTGTTTTTT,CASSTSPYGINEKLFF
TRBD2,-,TRBJ2-2,TRBV28,TGTGCCAGCAGCTATCGGGGACTAGCCAACACCGGGGAGCTGTTTTTT,CASSYRGLANTGELFF
-,-,TRBJ2-3,TRBV24-1,TGTGCCACCAGTGGGGGCTGGGGTTCCACAGATACGCAGTATTTT,CATSGGWGSTDTQYF
-,once,TRBJ2-3,TRBV5-5,TGTGCCAGCAGCCTCGGGTGGGATACGCAGTATTTT,CASSLGWDTQYF
-,-,TRBJ1-1,TRBV4-1,TGCGCCAGCAGCCGGGAGACGGTAAACACTGAAGCTTTCTTT,CASSRETVNTEAFF
-,-,TRBJ2-7,TRBV5-1,TGCGCCAGCAGCTATAACCACTTGGGGCGGTGGTACGAGCAGTACTTC,CASSYNHLGRWYEQYF
-,-,TRBJ1-2,TRBV30,TGTGCCTGTCTATCTAGAGGGGGAGACTATGGCTACACCTTC,CACLSRGGDYGYTF
-,-,TRBJ1-5,TRBV27,TGTGCCAGCAGTAGGGATGCAGGGAATAATCAGCCCCAGCATTTT,CASSRDAGNNQPQHF
-,-,TRBJ1-1,TRBV10-3,TGTGCCATCAGCCCCGCGGTGAACACTGAAGCTTTCTTT,CAISPAVNTEAFF
TRBD2,-,TRBJ2-3,TRBV6-5,TGTGCCAGCAGTCTAGGGCTAGCGGGGAGACAGTATTTT,CASSLGLAGRQYF